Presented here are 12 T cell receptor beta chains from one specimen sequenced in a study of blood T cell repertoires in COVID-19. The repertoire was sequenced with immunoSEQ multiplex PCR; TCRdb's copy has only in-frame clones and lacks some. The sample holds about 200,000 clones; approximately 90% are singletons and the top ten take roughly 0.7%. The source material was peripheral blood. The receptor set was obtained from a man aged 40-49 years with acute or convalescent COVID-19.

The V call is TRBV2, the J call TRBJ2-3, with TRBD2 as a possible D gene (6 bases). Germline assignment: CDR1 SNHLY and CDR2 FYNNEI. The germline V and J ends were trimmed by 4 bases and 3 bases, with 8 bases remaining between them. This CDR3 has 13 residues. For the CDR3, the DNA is TGTGCCAGCAGTGGGGGGGAGACAGATACGCAGTATTTT. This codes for CASSGGETDTQYF.

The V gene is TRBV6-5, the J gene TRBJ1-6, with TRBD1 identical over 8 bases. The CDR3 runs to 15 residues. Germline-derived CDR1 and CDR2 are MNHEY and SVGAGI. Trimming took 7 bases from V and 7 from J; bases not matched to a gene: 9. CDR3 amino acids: CASTLGQGGNSPLHF. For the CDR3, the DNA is TGTGCCAGCACTCTAGGACAGGGAGGAAATTCACCCCTCCACTTT.

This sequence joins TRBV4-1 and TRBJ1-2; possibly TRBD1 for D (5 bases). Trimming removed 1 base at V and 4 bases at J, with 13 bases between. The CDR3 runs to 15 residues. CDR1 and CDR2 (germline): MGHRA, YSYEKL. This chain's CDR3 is CASSQGGGEGYGYTF. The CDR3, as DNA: TGCGCCAGCAGCCAAGGCGGGGGGGAGGGCTATGGCTACACCTTC.

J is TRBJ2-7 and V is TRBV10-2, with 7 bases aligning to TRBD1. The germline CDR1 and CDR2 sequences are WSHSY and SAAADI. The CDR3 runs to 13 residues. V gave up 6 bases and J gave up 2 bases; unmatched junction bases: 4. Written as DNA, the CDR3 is TGCGCCAGCAGGGGGGACAGCCCCTACGAGCAGTACTTC. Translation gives CASRGDSPYEQYF.

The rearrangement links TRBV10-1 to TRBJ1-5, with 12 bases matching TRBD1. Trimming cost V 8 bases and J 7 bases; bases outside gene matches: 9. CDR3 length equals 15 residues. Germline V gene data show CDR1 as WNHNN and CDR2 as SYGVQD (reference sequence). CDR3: CASPNGTGGRQPQHF. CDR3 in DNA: TGCGCCAGCCCGAACGGGACAGGGGGCAGACAGCCCCAGCATTTT.

The CDR3 region is CASPGQSSYGELFF. CDR3 in DNA: TGTGCCAGCCCGGGACAAAGCTCTTACGGGGAGCTGTTTTTT. The chain employs TRBV11-2 and TRBJ2-2; perhaps TRBD1 as D (6 bases). This CDR3 spans 14 amino acids. The V end was cut by 8 bases, the J end by 7 bases, with 17 bases between. Germline V gives CDR1 SGHAT, CDR2 FQNNGV.

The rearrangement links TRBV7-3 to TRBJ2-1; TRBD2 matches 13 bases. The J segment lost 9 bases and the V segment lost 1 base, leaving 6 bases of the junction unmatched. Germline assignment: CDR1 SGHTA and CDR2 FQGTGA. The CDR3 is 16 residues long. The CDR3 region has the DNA TGTGCCAGCAGCTTAATAACTAGCGGGAGGGCCGGTGAGCAGTTCTTC. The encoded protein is CASSLITSGRAGEQFF. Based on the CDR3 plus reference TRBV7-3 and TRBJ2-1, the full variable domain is GAGVSQTPSNKVTEKGKYVELRCDPISGHTALYWYRQSLGQGPEFLIYFQGTGAADDSGLPNDRFFAVRPEGSVSTLKIQRTERGDSAVYLCASSLITSGRAGEQFFGPGTRLTVL.

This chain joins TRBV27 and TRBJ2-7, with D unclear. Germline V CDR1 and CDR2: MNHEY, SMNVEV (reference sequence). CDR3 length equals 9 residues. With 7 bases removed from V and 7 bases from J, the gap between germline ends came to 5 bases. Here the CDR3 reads CASMEEQYF. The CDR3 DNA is TGTGCCAGCATGGAGGAGCAGTACTTC.

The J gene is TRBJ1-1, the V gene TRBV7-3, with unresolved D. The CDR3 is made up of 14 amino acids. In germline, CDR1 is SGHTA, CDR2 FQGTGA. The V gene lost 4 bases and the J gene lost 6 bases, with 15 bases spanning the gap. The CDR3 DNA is TGTGCCAGCAGCTATGACGGGAACGGGGCTGAAGCTTTCTTT. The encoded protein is CASSYDGNGAEAFF.

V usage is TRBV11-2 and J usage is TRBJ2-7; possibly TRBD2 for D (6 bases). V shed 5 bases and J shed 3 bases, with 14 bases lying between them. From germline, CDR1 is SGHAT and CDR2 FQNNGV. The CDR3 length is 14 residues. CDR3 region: CASSRGTLDYEQYF. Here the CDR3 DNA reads TGTGCCAGCAGCCGCGGGACCCTAGACTACGAGCAGTACTTC.

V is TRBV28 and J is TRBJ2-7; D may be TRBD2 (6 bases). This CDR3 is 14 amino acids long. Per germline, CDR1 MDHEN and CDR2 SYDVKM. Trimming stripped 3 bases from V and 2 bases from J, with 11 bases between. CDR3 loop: CASSFVGGTYEQYF. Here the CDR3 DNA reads TGTGCCAGCAGTTTCGTGGGGGGTACCTACGAGCAGTACTTC. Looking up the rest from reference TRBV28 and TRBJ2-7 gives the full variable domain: DVKVTQSSRYLVKRTGEKVFLECVQDMDHENMFWYRQDPGLGLRLIYFSYDVKMKEKGDIPEGYSVSREKKERFSLILESASTNQTSMYLCASSFVGGTYEQYFGPGTRLTVT.

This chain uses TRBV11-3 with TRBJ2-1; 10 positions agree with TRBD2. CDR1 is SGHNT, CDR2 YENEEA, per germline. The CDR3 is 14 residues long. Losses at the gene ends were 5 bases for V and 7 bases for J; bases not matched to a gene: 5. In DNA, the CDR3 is TGTGCCAGCAGCCCCAGGACTAGCGGAAATGAGCAGTTCTTC. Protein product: CASSPRTSGNEQFF.